The 32 T cell receptor beta chains given below trace back to one sample, sequenced in a study of shared clonotypes between healthy human individuals. The protocol was immunoSEQ multiplex PCR, while the TCRdb copy is restricted to in-frame clones and leaves out a portion. The sample gives millions of clones, 85% to 95% of which show up once; around 0.14% is in the top ten. The sample taken for sequencing was naive CD4+ T cells sorted from blood. Subset described: CD45RA+ positively selected. These receptors were obtained from a man aged 18 to 29 in good health.

This rearrangement joins TRBV27 to TRBJ2-1; TRBD2 aligns across 9 bases. From germline, CDR1 is MNHEY and CDR2 SMNVEV (reference sequence). The V gene end was trimmed by 0 bases and the J gene end by 10 bases; junction bases not matched to a gene: 7. The CDR3 has 15 residues. The chain's CDR3 is CASSLSSSGVGEQFF. Here the CDR3 DNA reads TGTGCCAGCAGTTTATCCTCTAGCGGGGTCGGGGAGCAGTTCTTC.

The chain uses TRBV2 and TRBJ2-5; D remains ambiguous. The CDR3 totals 14 residues. Germline V CDR1 and CDR2: SNHLY, FYNNEI. Trimming shortened V by 1 base and J by 2 bases, and 8 bases separated the two germline ends. The CDR3 nucleotides are TGTGCCAGCAGTGAAGATCAGTTACAAGAGACCCAGTACTTC. Amino acids: CASSEDQLQETQYF.

The rearrangement joins TRBV19 to TRBJ2-7; 11 bases align to TRBD2. The CDR3 covers 15 residues. Germline V lookup: CDR1 LNHDA, CDR2 SQIVND (reference sequence). The J segment lost 6 bases and the V segment lost 8 bases, leaving 12 bases of the junction unmatched. CDR3 protein: CASASIAGGPGEQYF. The CDR3 DNA is TGTGCCAGTGCCTCTATAGCGGGGGGGCCCGGCGAGCAGTACTTC.

The chain has TRBV5-1 and TRBJ2-1; D perhaps matches TRBD2 (6 bases). The V and J ends lost 6 bases and 5 bases respectively, with 12 bases between them. The germline V gene encodes CDR1 SGHRS and CDR2 YFSETQ. The CDR3 is 13 amino acids. The CDR3 DNA sequence: TGCGCCAGCATGTCTAGCGCCCACAATGAGCAGTTCTTC. It is translated as CASMSSAHNEQFF. Variable domain in full (rest from reference TRBV5-1 and TRBJ2-1): KAGVTQTPRYLIKTRGQQVTLSCSPISGHRSVSWYQQTPGQGLQFLFEYFSETQRNKGNFPGRFSGRQFSNSRSEMNVSTLELGDSALYLCASMSSAHNEQFFGPGTRLTVL.

V and J are TRBV2 and TRBJ2-2; D is possibly TRBD2 (6 bases). Trimming removed 6 bases at V and 1 base at J, with 12 bases between. The CDR3 runs 15 residues. CDR1 is SNHLY and CDR2 is FYNNEI in the germline V gene. The CDR3 sequence: CASRRGTMNTGELFF. Here the CDR3 DNA reads TGTGCCAGCAGACGGGGGACCATGAACACCGGGGAGCTGTTTTTT. Full variable domain (outside the CDR3, taken from reference TRBV2 and TRBJ2-2): EPEVTQTPSHQVTQMGQEVILRCVPISNHLYFYWYRQILGQKVEFLVSFYNNEISEKSEIFDDQFSVERPDGSNFTLKIRSTKLEDSAMYFCASRRGTMNTGELFFGEGSRLTVL.

The rearrangement joins TRBV7-2 to TRBJ1-1, with D possibly being TRBD1 (5 bases). Trimming took 2 bases from V and 8 from J, leaving 15 bases between them. Germline CDR1 reads SGHTA; CDR2 reads FQGNSA. This CDR3 contains 14 residues. CDR3 sequence reads: CASSLRTEGREAFF. The CDR3 nucleotides read TGTGCCAGCAGCTTACGGACGGAGGGACGAGAAGCTTTCTTT.

The rearrangement joins TRBV5-6 to TRBJ1-1; D ambiguous. Germline values: CDR1 SGHDT, CDR2 YYEEEE. The CDR3 covers 11 residues. The V end was cut by 2 bases, the J end by 7 bases, with 6 bases between. As DNA, the CDR3 is TGTGCCAGCAGCTTTGTGAATGAAGCTTTCTTT. Amino acid sequence: CASSFVNEAFF. The full variable domain, with the rest looked up from reference TRBV5-6 and TRBJ1-1, is DAGVTQSPTHLIKTRGQQVTLRCSPKSGHDTVSWYQQALGQGPQFIFQYYEEEERQRGNFPDRFSGHQFPNYSSELNVNALLLGDSALYLCASSFVNEAFFGQGTRLTVV.

The V and J genes are TRBV7-8 and TRBJ2-1; no firm D call. CDR1 is SGHVS, CDR2 FQNEAQ, per germline. V was clipped by 1 base and J by 2 bases, with 15 bases between them. The CDR3 totals 17 residues. The CDR3 DNA is TGTGCCAGCAGCTTAGGAGGCCCCATGGAGACCTACAATGAGCAGTTCTTC. Its protein is CASSLGGPMETYNEQFF.

This clone has only a few counts. This rearrangement joins TRBV27 to TRBJ1-2, with a tentative D call TRBD1 (6 bases). Trimming removed 3 bases from V and 4 bases from J, with 15 bases in between. Germline CDR1 reads MNHEY; CDR2 reads SMNVEV (reference sequence). The CDR3 contains 15 residues. DNA for the CDR3: TGTGCCAGCAGTTTCAGTTATGGACAGAGCTATGGCTACACCTTC. Protein: CASSFSYGQSYGYTF.

Comment on this clone: The identical CDR3 is also encoded by other nucleotide sequences in the sample. This chain links TRBV7-2 with TRBJ2-3; D not resolved. The V gene lost 3 bases and the J gene lost 0 bases, with 7 bases spanning the gap. The CDR3 runs to 14 residues. Germline CDR1 reads SGHTA; CDR2 reads FQGNSA. The CDR3 DNA reads TGTGCCAGCAGCTTGGGCCTTAGCACAGATACGCAGTATTTT. Amino acids: CASSLGLSTDTQYF.

On this clone itself: At the DNA level, this CDR3 is encoded by other sequences in the same sample as well. V is TRBV10-3 and J is TRBJ2-2; perhaps D is TRBD1 or TRBD2 (6 bases each). From germline, CDR1 is ENHRY and CDR2 SYGVKD. The CDR3 has 15 residues. Trimming stripped 3 bases from V and 3 bases from J, with 11 bases between. The CDR3 nucleotides read TGTGCCATCAGTGAAGGGGGGCGAGACACCGGGGAGCTGTTTTTT. The encoded protein is CAISEGGRDTGELFF.

This chain joins TRBV5-1 and TRBJ2-1; 7 positions match TRBD2. With V trimmed by 0 bases and J by 4 bases, 4 bases remained unmatched. Per germline, CDR1 SGHRS and CDR2 YFSETQ. The CDR3 is made up of 15 amino acids. CDR3 DNA: TGCGCCAGCAGCTTGGCCTCGCGGGGGTACAATGAGCAGTTCTTC. Residues: CASSLASRGYNEQFF.

This clone appeared a single time. CDR3 nucleotide sequence: TGTGCCAGCAGCGAGGGCGGTAATGAAAAACTGTTTTTT. This gives the protein CASSEGGNEKLFF. The chain uses TRBV6-5 and TRBJ1-4; D gene ambiguous. Germline CDR1 and CDR2: MNHEY and SVGAGI. The CDR3 has 13 amino acids. With 6 bases removed from V and 4 bases from J, the gap between germline ends came to 9 bases.

This clone was found once. This rearrangement joins TRBV28 to TRBJ2-1; D is possibly TRBD2 (6 bases). This CDR3 region has 12 residues. Trimming removed 6 bases from V and 10 bases from J, with 13 bases in between. Germline lookup yields CDR1 MDHEN and CDR2 SYDVKM. CDR3 region: CASRRQRGEQFF. The CDR3 coding sequence is TGTGCCAGCAGACGTCAACGGGGGGAGCAGTTCTTC.

V usage is TRBV27 and J usage is TRBJ2-1; the D gene is possibly TRBD2 (6 bases). The CDR3 has 15 residues. The ends were cut back, 2 bases at V and 2 bases at J, with 10 bases in the middle. Germline values: CDR1 MNHEY, CDR2 SMNVEV (reference sequence). The CDR3 sequence is CASSLRESPYNEQFF. DNA of the CDR3: TGTGCCAGCAGTTTACGGGAGAGCCCCTACAATGAGCAGTTCTTC.

The V and J genes are TRBV7-2 and TRBJ2-7; D perhaps matches TRBD2 (7 bases). Germline CDR1 is SGHTA and CDR2 is FQGNSA. With 2 bases removed from V and 6 bases from J, the gap between germline ends came to 17 bases. The length of the CDR3 is 15 residues. As DNA, the CDR3 is TGTGCCAGCAGCTTAATGAGGGGGGGCCTGGGCGAGCAGTACTTC. Protein product: CASSLMRGGLGEQYF.

The rearrangement uses TRBV5-1 and TRBJ2-7; the match to TRBD1 covers 7 bases. Trimming cost V 3 bases and J 0 bases; bases outside gene matches: 3. Germline CDR1 reads SGHRS; CDR2 reads YFSETQ. CDR3 length: 14 amino acids. As DNA, the CDR3 is TGCGCCAGCAGCTCGGACAGGATCTCCTACGAGCAGTACTTC. The encoded protein is CASSSDRISYEQYF.

This clone occurred a few times. The chain recombines TRBV5-6 with TRBJ1-5, with a tentative D call TRBD1 (5 bases). V was trimmed by 1 base and J by 7 bases, leaving 15 bases between them. This CDR3 has 15 residues. The germline CDR1 and CDR2 sequences are SGHDT and YYEEEE. CDR3 loop: CASSLLSGPQQPQHF. CDR3 in DNA: TGTGCCAGCAGCTTGCTGTCGGGGCCGCAACAGCCCCAGCATTTT.

The V gene is TRBV2, the J gene TRBJ1-2; no reliable D call. V was trimmed by 3 bases and J by 5 bases, leaving 7 bases between them. The CDR3 totals 12 residues. The germline gives CDR1 SNHLY, CDR2 FYNNEI. This CDR3 reads CASSDGFYGYTF. The CDR3 DNA reads TGTGCCAGCAGTGACGGGTTTTATGGCTACACCTTC.

The CDR3 DNA sequence: TGCGCCAGCAGCCTCCGGACAGCGCCGGGTGAAAAACTGTTTTTT. As protein: CASSLRTAPGEKLFF. The rearrangement joins TRBV5-1 to TRBJ1-4; tentatively, D is TRBD1 (6 bases). The CDR3 length is 15 residues. V dropped 4 bases and J dropped 7 bases, with 17 bases sitting between them. The germline V gene has CDR1 SGHRS and CDR2 YFSETQ. The whole variable domain, remainder taken from reference TRBV5-1 and TRBJ1-4, is KAGVTQTPRYLIKTRGQQVTLSCSPISGHRSVSWYQQTPGQGLQFLFEYFSETQRNKGNFPGRFSGRQFSNSRSEMNVSTLELGDSALYLCASSLRTAPGEKLFFGSGTQLSVL.

V and J are TRBV6-1 and TRBJ1-5; D uncertain. With 6 bases removed from V and 0 bases from J, the gap between germline ends came to 12 bases. The CDR3 covers 15 residues. Germline V lookup: CDR1 MNHNS, CDR2 SASEGT. CDR3 sequence reads: CASSASLYSNQPQHF. As DNA, the CDR3 is TGTGCCAGCAGCGCCAGCTTGTATAGCAATCAGCCCCAGCATTTT.

CDR3 bases: TGCGCCAGCAGCCCGGGGCCAACCTACGAGCAGTACTTC. This gives the protein CASSPGPTYEQYF. V gene TRBV10-1 combines with J gene TRBJ2-7; D could derive from TRBD1 or TRBD2 (5 bases each). Germline CDR1 reads WNHNN; CDR2 reads SYGVQD (reference sequence). CDR3 length equals 13 residues. V was cut by 6 bases and J by 2 bases, with 11 bases left in between.

The chain links TRBV5-5 to TRBJ1-3, with 7 bases matching TRBD1. The V segment lost 1 base and the J segment 3 bases; nucleotides outside the gene matches: 10. Germline-derived CDR1 and CDR2 are SGHKS and YYEKEE (reference sequence). The CDR3 has 17 amino acids. The CDR3 DNA reads as TGTGCCAGCAGCTTGCGTAGAGGGGGCGCTTATGGAAACACCATATATTTT. It yields the protein CASSLRRGGAYGNTIYF.

The J gene is TRBJ1-5, the V gene TRBV2; D might be TRBD1 (5 bases). Germline CDR1 reads SNHLY; CDR2 reads FYNNEI. The CDR3 consists of 13 residues. V was clipped by 7 bases and J by 4 bases, with 11 bases between them. This chain's CDR3 is CASTSGVNQPQHF. In DNA, the CDR3 is TGTGCCAGCACGTCGGGGGTTAATCAGCCCCAGCATTTT.

This CDR3 reads CASSPVEGKTQYF. The DNA of the CDR3 is TGTGCCAGCTCACCAGTCGAGGGGAAGACCCAGTACTTC. J is TRBJ2-5 and V is TRBV18; the D gene could be TRBD1 or TRBD2 (5 bases each). V was shortened by 2 bases and J by 6 bases, with 10 bases between the two germline ends. The length of the CDR3 is 13 residues. Germline CDR1 reads KGHSH; CDR2 reads LQKENI.

Details on this clone: Other nucleotide sequences in the sample specify the same CDR3. This sequence joins TRBV18 and TRBJ2-7; D remains ambiguous. This CDR3 spans 12 amino acids. In germline, CDR1 is KGHSH, CDR2 LQKENI. The V end was cut by 3 bases, the J end by 1 base, with 4 bases between. The CDR3 coding sequence is TGTGCCAGCTCACCGCAATCCTACGAGCAGTACTTC. Its translation is CASSPQSYEQYF. The full variable domain, its missing parts supplied by reference TRBV18 and TRBJ2-7, is NAGVMQNPRHLVRRRGQEARLRCSPMKGHSHVYWYRQLPEEGLKFMVYLQKENIIDESGMPKERFSAEFPKEGPSILRIQQVVRGDSAAYFCASSPQSYEQYFGPGTRLTVT.

The chain employs TRBV5-6 and TRBJ2-7; D assignment may be TRBD1 or TRBD2 (5 bases each). The germline CDR1 and CDR2 sequences are SGHDT and YYEEEE. This CDR3 has 13 amino acids. Trimming left V 0 bases short and J 4 bases short, with 8 bases between. This CDR3 is CASSLVGVYEQYF. CDR3 sequence (DNA): TGTGCCAGCAGCTTGGTGGGGGTATACGAGCAGTACTTC.

A note on this clone: The same CDR3 also results from other DNA sequences found in this sample. This chain links TRBV10-3 with TRBJ2-2; perhaps TRBD1 as D (5 bases). The CDR3 runs 14 residues. Trimming cost V 0 bases and J 5 bases, with 7 bases left between them. Per the germline V gene, CDR1 is ENHRY and CDR2 is SYGVKD. The CDR3 DNA follows: TGTGCCATCAGTGAGTCTAGGGGAACCGGGGAGCTGTTTTTT. Translation: CAISESRGTGELFF.

The chain has TRBV4-1 and TRBJ2-4; 15 bases map to TRBD2. The CDR3 consists of 16 residues. Germline V gives CDR1 MGHRA, CDR2 YSYEKL. V dropped 5 bases and J dropped 6; count of bases not matched to a gene: 5. The CDR3 DNA follows: TGCGCCAGCAGCGATGGACTAGCGGGGGGGGTAAACATTCAGTACTTC. Translating gives CASSDGLAGGVNIQYF.

The chain joins TRBV27 to TRBJ1-1, with a weak D call TRBD1 (6 bases). The V and J ends lost 7 bases and 4 bases respectively, with 40 bases between them. Germline V CDR1 and CDR2: MNHEY, SMNVEV (reference sequence). This CDR3 has 22 amino acids. The CDR3 sequence is CASTLSGAPPARGAPRGTEAFF. The CDR3 coding sequence is TGTGCCAGCACCCTATCGGGAGCCCCGCCTGCGAGGGGGGCCCCTAGGGGCACTGAAGCTTTCTTT.

The V gene is TRBV6-6, the J gene TRBJ1-1, with a weak D call TRBD1 (5 bases). The CDR3 has 15 amino acids. Germline CDR1 reads MNHNY; CDR2 reads SVGAGI (reference sequence). The V end was cut by 0 bases, the J end by 1 base, with 9 bases between. The CDR3, as DNA: TGTGCCAGCAGTTACTCGGGGGAAAGGAACACTGAAGCTTTCTTT. Translated: CASSYSGERNTEAFF.

The chain is built from TRBV7-3 and TRBJ2-3; D possibly corresponds to TRBD2 (6 bases). Germline V gene data show CDR1 as SGHTA and CDR2 as FQGTGA. The CDR3 loop spans 16 amino acids. V lost 5 bases to trimming and J lost 1 base, with 16 bases between them. CDR3 nucleotides: TGTGCCAGCAGCCCCGGGACTTCCCCCGGCACAGATACGCAGTATTTT. Its protein product is CASSPGTSPGTDTQYF.